These 29 T cell receptor beta chains originate from one sample sequenced in a study of cytomegalovirus exposure and HLA in healthy donors. A multiplex PCR was run with 60 Vbeta primers and 13 Jbeta primers. The protocol was immunoSEQ multiplex PCR, while the TCRdb copy is restricted to in-frame clones and leaves out a portion. The sample holds 150,000 to 200,000 clones, 65% to 90% seen once. Material for sequencing was PBMCs. All receptors derive from a woman aged 18-29 years in good health and CMV-seronegative.

The V gene is TRBV29-1, the J gene TRBJ2-1; 11 nucleotides line up with TRBD1. This CDR3 has 14 amino acids. The V gene end was trimmed by 6 bases and the J gene end by 3 bases; junction bases not matched to a gene: 4. Germline-derived CDR1 and CDR2 are SQVTM and ANQGSEA. CDR3: CSVTGTGGYNEQFF. DNA for the CDR3: TGCAGCGTGACCGGGACAGGGGGCTACAATGAGCAGTTCTTC.

The chain has TRBV16 and TRBJ2-1, with 7 bases fitting TRBD1. After removal of 6 bases from V and 8 bases from J, the junction contained 7 bases not matched to a gene. The CDR3 extends over 13 amino acids. The germline V gene encodes CDR1 KGHSY and CDR2 FQNENV. This CDR3 reads CASSDRESYEQFF. CDR3 coding DNA: TGTGCCAGCAGTGACAGGGAGTCGTATGAGCAGTTCTTC.

This chain joins TRBV7-2 and TRBJ2-2; 9 nucleotides align to TRBD1. V shed 1 base, J shed 4 bases, and the junction held 4 bases outside the gene matches. The CDR3 length is 16 residues. Germline V gives CDR1 SGHTA, CDR2 FQGNSA. The CDR3, as DNA: TGTGCCAGCAGCTTAGGCCCGACAGGGGGCACCGGGGAGCTGTTTTTT. It codes for CASSLGPTGGTGELFF.

The chain recombines TRBV18 with TRBJ1-4, with 8 bases aligning to TRBD1. Germline assignment: CDR1 KGHSH and CDR2 LQKENI. The V and J ends lost 4 bases and 5 bases, in that order; junction bases with no gene match: 6. CDR3 length equals 15 residues. The CDR3 protein is CASSLQGQENEKLFF. CDR3 coding DNA: TGTGCCAGCTCACTACAGGGACAGGAAAATGAAAAACTGTTTTTT.

The V and J genes are TRBV19 and TRBJ2-1, with TRBD2 identical over 7 bases. The CDR3 sequence is 16 residues long. V dropped 6 bases and J dropped 3; count of bases not matched to a gene: 11. CDR1 and CDR2 from the germline V gene are LNHDA and SQIVND (reference sequence). The CDR3 protein is CASRWESGLGYNEQFF. The CDR3 bases are TGTGCCAGTAGGTGGGAAAGCGGACTAGGCTACAATGAGCAGTTCTTC.

The chain uses TRBV28 and TRBJ2-7; 7 bases fit TRBD2. The CDR3 covers 15 residues. Germline values: CDR1 MDHEN, CDR2 SYDVKM. V gave up 3 bases and J gave up 1 base; unmatched junction bases: 6. The CDR3 is CASSFSREGSYEQYF. In DNA form, the CDR3 reads TGTGCCAGCAGTTTCAGCAGGGAGGGGTCCTACGAGCAGTACTTC.

J is TRBJ2-5 and V is TRBV7-9, with D perhaps matching TRBD1 (6 bases). TRBJ2-7 matches the DNA end more closely, so the J call is doubtful. Germline V gives CDR1 SEHNR, CDR2 FQNEAQ (reference sequence). This CDR3 comprises 14 residues. Here the CDR3 DNA reads TGTGCCAGCAGCTTAGCTTTAGGGGGTTACGAGCAGTACTTC. This translates into CASSLALGGYEQYF.

This chain connects TRBV28 to TRBJ2-1; 10 nucleotides align to TRBD2. Germline V gives CDR1 MDHEN, CDR2 SYDVKM. This CDR3 comprises 14 residues. V dropped 5 bases and J dropped 7; count of bases not matched to a gene: 5. CDR3: CASSLLAGFNEQFF. Written as DNA, the CDR3 is TGTGCCAGCAGTCTACTAGCGGGGTTTAATGAGCAGTTCTTC.

This chain joins TRBV7-8 and TRBJ2-1; D might be TRBD1 (6 bases). Germline-derived CDR1 and CDR2 are SGHVS and FQNEAQ. V lost 3 bases and J 1 base, leaving 10 bases between the germline ends. The CDR3 covers 15 residues. CDR3 residues: CASSFAGQSYNEQFF. The CDR3 region has the DNA TGTGCCAGCAGCTTTGCAGGACAGTCCTACAATGAGCAGTTCTTC.

The rearrangement links TRBV4-2 to TRBJ2-5; D might be TRBD2 (5 bases). Germline V gene lookup returns CDR1 LGHNA and CDR2 YNFKEQ. The V end lost 10 bases, the J end lost 4 bases, and 10 bases lay between the germline ends. CDR3 length: 11 residues. The CDR3, as DNA: TGTGCCACCAAGAGGGCAGAGACCCAGTACTTC. Translating gives CATKRAETQYF.

As to this clone: This sample includes further DNA sequences coding for the same CDR3. The genes are TRBV18 and TRBJ2-6, with 7 positions matching TRBD1. Germline V gives CDR1 KGHSH, CDR2 LQKENI. V trimming: 2 bases; J trimming: 4 bases; junction bases outside the gene matches: 5. The CDR3 has 16 amino acids. The CDR3 here is CASSPSDRAGANVLTF. In nucleotides, the CDR3 is TGTGCCAGCTCACCATCCGACAGGGCCGGGGCCAACGTCCTGACTTTC.

This clone came up once. The chain recombines TRBV5-5 with TRBJ1-1; D not resolved. This CDR3 has 14 residues. CDR1 SGHKS and CDR2 YYEKEE come from the germline V gene (reference sequence). V lost 5 bases and J 1 base, leaving 12 bases between the germline ends. The CDR3 nucleotides are TGTGCCAGCAGTCTGGGTGCAGGGAACACTGAAGCTTTCTTT. It translates to CASSLGAGNTEAFF.

The gene calls are TRBV28 and TRBJ2-2, with D perhaps TRBD2 (6 bases). In germline, CDR1 is MDHEN, CDR2 SYDVKM. The CDR3 spans 15 residues. The ends were cut back, 3 bases at V and 2 bases at J, with 10 bases in the middle. The CDR3 spells CASSFLGGNTGELFF. The CDR3 DNA reads as TGTGCCAGCAGTTTCCTCGGGGGTAACACCGGGGAGCTGTTTTTT.

The chain uses TRBV7-9 and TRBJ2-1; a weak D match, TRBD2 (6 bases). This CDR3 comprises 15 residues. The V end lost 4 bases, the J end lost 6 bases, and 16 bases lay between the germline ends. In germline, CDR1 is SEHNR, CDR2 FQNEAQ (reference sequence). The CDR3 here is CASSSGLLRGNEQFF. The CDR3 DNA reads as TGTGCCAGCAGCTCGGGACTCCTAAGGGGCAATGAGCAGTTCTTC.

The chain combines TRBV5-6 with TRBJ1-1, with D tentatively TRBD1 (5 bases). Germline loops: CDR1 SGHDT, CDR2 YYEEEE. CDR3 length: 14 residues. The V end was cut by 4 bases, the J end by 2 bases, with 12 bases between. Here the CDR3 DNA reads TGTGCCAGCAGCCCGGGAGACAGTAACACTGAAGCTTTCTTT. It encodes CASSPGDSNTEAFF.

The rearrangement uses TRBV28 and TRBJ2-7, with unresolved D. The CDR3 is 15 residues long. The germline CDR1 and CDR2 sequences are MDHEN and SYDVKM. V lost 4 bases to trimming and J lost 5 bases, with 18 bases between them. CDR3 sequence (DNA): TGTGCCAGCAGTTCCCCCCGGTCCCACAGTGACGAGCAGTACTTC. It translates to CASSSPRSHSDEQYF.

The V gene is TRBV5-6, the J gene TRBJ2-3, with 9 bases aligning to TRBD1. After removal of 4 bases from V and 6 bases from J, the junction contained 9 bases not matched to a gene. This CDR3 has 15 amino acids. CDR1 SGHDT and CDR2 YYEEEE come from the germline V gene. For the CDR3, the DNA is TGTGCCAGCAGCCCGGGACAGGGAGGGAGTGATACGCAGTATTTT. Translating gives CASSPGQGGSDTQYF.

The chain has TRBV7-8 and TRBJ2-5, with TRBD1 as a possible D gene (6 bases). Germline V gene lookup returns CDR1 SGHVS and CDR2 FQNEAQ. V was clipped by 1 base and J by 3 bases, with 6 bases between them. The CDR3 is 13 amino acids. CDR3 region: CASSLGTEETQYF. In nucleotides, the CDR3 is TGTGCCAGCAGCTTAGGGACAGAAGAGACCCAGTACTTC.

In regard to this clone: One end of the junction varies from germline; a read error may be responsible. The CDR3 is CSSAQTAYGYTF. The CDR3 DNA is TGTTCCAGCGCGCAGACAGCTTATGGCTACACCTTC. V and J are TRBV7-9 and TRBJ1-2; a weak D match, TRBD1 (5 bases). The CDR3 is 12 residues long. The germline V gene encodes CDR1 SEHNR and CDR2 FQNEAQ (reference sequence).

The chain is built from TRBV29-1 and TRBJ1-2; no firm D call. V dropped 7 bases and J dropped 4 bases, with 16 bases sitting between them. There are 13 residues in the CDR3. Germline CDR1 is SQVTM and CDR2 is ANQGSEA. This chain's CDR3 is CSARMAGSYGYTF. DNA for the CDR3: TGCAGCGCCCGAATGGCCGGGAGCTATGGCTACACCTTC.

Points on this clone: One junction end does not reproduce the germline sequence, and a read error may be involved. The CDR3 spells CASTFRANYGYTF. Here the CDR3 DNA reads TGTGCCAGCACCTTCAGAGCTAACTACGGCTACACCTTC. This sequence joins TRBV6-1 and TRBJ1-2, with unresolved D. Per the germline V gene, CDR1 is MNHNS and CDR2 is SASEGT. CDR3 length equals 13 residues.

The V gene is TRBV28, the J gene TRBJ1-5, with D possibly TRBD1 on 6 matching bases. CDR3 length: 14 amino acids. Trimming took 3 bases from V and 3 from J, leaving 9 bases between them. CDR1 is MDHEN and CDR2 is SYDVKM in the germline V gene. CDR3 in DNA: TGTGCCAGCAGTTTCCAGGGGACCAATCAGCCCCAGCATTTT. Protein product: CASSFQGTNQPQHF.

The chain carries TRBV2 and TRBJ2-1; 13 bases map to TRBD2. Germline values: CDR1 SNHLY, CDR2 FYNNEI. With V trimmed by 4 bases and J by 9 bases, 6 bases remained unmatched. The CDR3 runs 15 residues. In DNA, the CDR3 is TGTGCCAGCAGTGGGACTAGCGGGAGTAGTAGTGAGCAGTTCTTC. Its protein product is CASSGTSGSSSEQFF.

The chain employs TRBV6-5 and TRBJ1-6; a possible D gene is TRBD1 (6 bases). This CDR3 is 15 amino acids long. Germline-derived CDR1 and CDR2 are MNHEY and SVGAGI. Trimming removed 2 bases from V and 9 bases from J, with 14 bases in between. CDR3 nucleotides: TGTGCCAGCAGTTACGATTGGAAAGGGGGTTCACCCCTCCACTTT. Its protein is CASSYDWKGGSPLHF.

The V call is TRBV25-1, the J call TRBJ1-2; no firm D call. CDR3 length equals 11 residues. Trimming removed 4 bases at V and 8 bases at J, with 8 bases between. Germline lookup yields CDR1 MGHDK and CDR2 SYGVNS. In DNA, the CDR3 is TGTGCCAGCAGTGGAGGTGTGGGCTACACCTTC. Translation gives CASSGGVGYTF.

The rearrangement uses TRBV7-2 and TRBJ2-5; possibly TRBD2 for D (5 bases). CDR1 and CDR2 (germline): SGHTA, FQGNSA. This CDR3 is built from 16 residues. With 2 bases removed from V and 6 bases from J, the gap between germline ends came to 19 bases. The CDR3 sequence: CASSLREPRLAKTQYF. Written as DNA, the CDR3 is TGTGCCAGCAGCTTAAGGGAACCTCGGCTAGCTAAGACCCAGTACTTC.

This chain links TRBV7-6 with TRBJ2-2; D might be TRBD2 (6 bases). CDR3 length: 17 residues. The germline CDR1 and CDR2 sequences are SGHVS and FNYEAQ. Trimming took off 0 bases at V and 4 bases at J, with 15 bases between the two ends. CDR3 in DNA: TGTGCCAGCAGCTTAGCGTGGAGGGGCCGTGGCACCGGGGAGCTGTTTTTT. Amino acid sequence: CASSLAWRGRGTGELFF.

The chain's CDR3 is CASSDLGDREQRETQYF. The DNA of the CDR3 is TGTGCCAGCAGTGACTTAGGGGACCGGGAGCAGCGGGAGACCCAGTACTTC. The chain employs TRBV6-4 and TRBJ2-5; tentatively, D is TRBD2 (6 bases). Germline V CDR1 and CDR2: MRHNA, SNTAGT. The CDR3 totals 17 residues. V was cut by 1 base and J by 5 bases, with 20 bases left in between.

The chain employs TRBV5-4 and TRBJ1-1; no firm D call. The CDR3 consists of 13 residues. The germline CDR1 and CDR2 sequences are SGHNT and YYREEE (reference sequence). The V end was cut by 5 bases, the J end by 5 bases, with 13 bases between. The CDR3 region is CASRTALETEAFF. The CDR3, as DNA: TGTGCCAGCAGAACAGCACTAGAGACTGAAGCTTTCTTT.